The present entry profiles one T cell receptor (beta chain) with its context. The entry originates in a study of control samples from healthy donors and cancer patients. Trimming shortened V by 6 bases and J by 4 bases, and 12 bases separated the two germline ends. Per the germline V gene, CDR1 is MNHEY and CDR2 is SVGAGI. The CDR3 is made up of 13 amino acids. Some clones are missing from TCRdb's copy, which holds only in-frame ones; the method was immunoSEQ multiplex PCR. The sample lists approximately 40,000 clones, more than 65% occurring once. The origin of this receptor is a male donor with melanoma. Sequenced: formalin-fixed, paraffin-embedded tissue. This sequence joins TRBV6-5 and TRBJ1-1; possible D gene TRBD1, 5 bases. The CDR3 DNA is TGTGCCAGCAGGCCCCAGGGAGGCACTGAAGCTTTCTTT. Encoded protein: CASRPQGGTEAFF.